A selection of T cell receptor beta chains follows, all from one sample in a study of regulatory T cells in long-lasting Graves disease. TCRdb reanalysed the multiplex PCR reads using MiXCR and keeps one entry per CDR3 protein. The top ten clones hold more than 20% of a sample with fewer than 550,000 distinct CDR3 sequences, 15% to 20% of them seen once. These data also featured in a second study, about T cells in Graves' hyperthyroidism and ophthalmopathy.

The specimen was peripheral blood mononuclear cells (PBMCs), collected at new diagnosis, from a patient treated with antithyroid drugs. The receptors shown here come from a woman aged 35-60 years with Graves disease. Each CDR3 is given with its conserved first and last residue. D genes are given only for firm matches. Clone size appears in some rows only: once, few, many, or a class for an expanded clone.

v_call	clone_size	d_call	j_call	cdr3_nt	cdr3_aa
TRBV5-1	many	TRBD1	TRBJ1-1	TGCGCCAGCAGCTTGGGGACAGGGGCGATGAACACTGAAGCTTTCTTT	CASSLGTGAMNTEAFF
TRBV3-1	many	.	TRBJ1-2	TGTGCCAGCAGCCTTACCACGGAAGGCTACACCTTC	CASSLTTEGYTF
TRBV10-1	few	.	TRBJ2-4	TGCGCCAGCAGTGAGCTCCCAGGGACCAAAAACATTCAGTACTTC	CASSELPGTKNIQYF
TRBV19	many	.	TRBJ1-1	TGTGCCAGTACCTCCCCGGGTGTAAAGCGGACTGAAGCTTTCTTT	CASTSPGVKRTEAFF
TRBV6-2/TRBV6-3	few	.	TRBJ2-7	TGTGCCAGCAGTTACTCGATTTCTAGCTACGAGCAGTACTTC	CASSYSISSYEQYF
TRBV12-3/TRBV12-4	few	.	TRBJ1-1	TGTGCCAGCAGTTTAGTGGTAGGGAATGAAGCTTTCTTT	CASSLVVGNEAFF
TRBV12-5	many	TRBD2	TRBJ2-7	TGTGCTTCAGCTCTAGCGGGGGGCTACGAGCAGTACTTC	CASALAGGYEQYF
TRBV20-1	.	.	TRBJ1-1	TGCAGTGCTAGAGGAGTAACCGGGGTAGAAGCTTTCTTT	CSARGVTGVEAFF
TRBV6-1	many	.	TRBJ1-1	TGTGCCAGCGGGCTTCGAGCCACTGAAGCTTTCTTT	CASGLRATEAFF
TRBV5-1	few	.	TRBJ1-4	TGCGCCAGCGGGGGCGGAGAGTTAGATGAAAAACTGTTTTTT	CASGGGELDEKLFF
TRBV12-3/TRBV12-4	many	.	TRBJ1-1	TGTGCCAGCAGTTTAGGTCCCCTCTTGGGCGGGGCTTTCTTT	CASSLGPLLGGAFF
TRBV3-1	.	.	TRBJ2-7	TGTGCCAGCAGCTACAGGGTTGGTGAGCAGTACTTC	CASSYRVGEQYF
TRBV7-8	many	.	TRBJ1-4	TGTGCCAGCAGCTTAGCGGGCCAGCTCATTAATGAAAAACTGTTTTTT	CASSLAGQLINEKLFF
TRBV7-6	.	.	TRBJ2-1	TGTGCCAGCACCCTGACAGGAATAGGGGAGCAGTTCTTC	CASTLTGIGEQFF
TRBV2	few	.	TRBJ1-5	TGTGCCAGTAACGGATTGGGGGGTCAGCCCCAGCATTTT	CASNGLGGQPQHF
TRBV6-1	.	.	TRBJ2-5	TGTGCCACCCGGGGTAGCGAGCTCGGCCAAGAGACCCAGTACTTC	CATRGSELGQETQYF
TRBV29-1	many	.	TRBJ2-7	TGCAGCGTTGTCGGTACAGGTTCGATCGAGCAGTACTTC	CSVVGTGSIEQYF
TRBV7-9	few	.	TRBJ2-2	TGTGCCAGCAGCTTAGCGAGCATGAGGACAGCGAACACCGGGGAGCTGTTTTTT	CASSLASMRTANTGELFF
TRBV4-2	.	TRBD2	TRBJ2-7	TGTGCCAGCAGCCAAGAGGCTCTAGCGGGGGGGCCCAATGAGCAGTACTTC	CASSQEALAGGPNEQYF
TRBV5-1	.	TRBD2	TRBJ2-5	TGCGCCAGCAGCTTCGGAGGAGCGGGGGGGCAAGAGACCCAGTACTTC	CASSFGGAGGQETQYF
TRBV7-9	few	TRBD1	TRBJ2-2	TGTGCCAGCTTACAATCGACAGGGCTGCACACCGGGGAGCTGTTTTTT	CASLQSTGLHTGELFF
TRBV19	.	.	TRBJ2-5	TGTGCCAGTAGTATGGAAGGGTTTAGGGAGACCCAGTACTTC	CASSMEGFRETQYF
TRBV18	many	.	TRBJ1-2	TGTGCCAGCTCACCAACCGCGGACGAGTGGAACTATGGCTACACCTTC	CASSPTADEWNYGYTF
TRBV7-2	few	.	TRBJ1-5	TGTGCCAGCAGCTTAGTTTCTGGGGTTGGCCAGCCCCAGCATTTT	CASSLVSGVGQPQHF
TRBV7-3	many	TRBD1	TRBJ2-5	TGTGCCAGCAGCCCGGGACAGGGTTCGGAGACCCAGTACTTC	CASSPGQGSETQYF
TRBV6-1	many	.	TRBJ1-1	TGTGCCAGCACAAGCCCCACAAGGACTTTTGAAGCTTTCTTT	CASTSPTRTFEAFF
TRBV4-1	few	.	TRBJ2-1	TGCGCCAGCAGCCGCGAGGGGGGCACCAATGAGCAGTTCTTC	CASSREGGTNEQFF
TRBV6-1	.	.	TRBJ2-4	TGTGCCAGCAGGACTGTAGCCAAAAACATTCAGTACTTC	CASRTVAKNIQYF
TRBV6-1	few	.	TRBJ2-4	TGTGCCAGCAGCGACCGCGACAGGATAAAAATTCAGTACTTC	CASSDRDRIKIQYF
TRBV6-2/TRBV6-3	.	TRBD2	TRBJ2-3	TGTGCCAGCAGCGGGACTAGCGGGACCACTAGCACAGATACGCAGTATTTT	CASSGTSGTTSTDTQYF
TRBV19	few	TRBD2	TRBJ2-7	TGTGCCAGTAGTATAAGCGGGGGCAGAAACGAGCAGTACTTC	CASSISGGRNEQYF
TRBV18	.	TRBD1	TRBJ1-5	TGTGCCAGCTCACCGCAACCGGGACAGGCGAATCAGCCCCAGCATTTT	CASSPQPGQANQPQHF
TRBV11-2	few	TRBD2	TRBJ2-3	TGTGCCAGCAGCTCTAGAACGGGGGGATTCAGCACAGATACGCAGTATTTT	CASSSRTGGFSTDTQYF
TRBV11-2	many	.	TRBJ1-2	TGTGCCAGCACCGTACCCTTCCGGAACTATGGCTACACCTTC	CASTVPFRNYGYTF
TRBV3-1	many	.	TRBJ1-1	TGTGCCAGCAGCCAGCGGGGAAGAGAAGCTTTCTTT	CASSQRGREAFF
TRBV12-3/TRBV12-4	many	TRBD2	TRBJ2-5	TGTGCCAGCAGGCGGACTAGCGGGGGGACCTCGGGGGAGACCCAGTACTTC	CASRRTSGGTSGETQYF
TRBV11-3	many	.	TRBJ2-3	TGTGCCAGCAGCTTAGCTAGGGTGGGCACAGATACGCAGTATTTT	CASSLARVGTDTQYF
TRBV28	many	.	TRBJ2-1	TGTGCCAGCGGGTACGATGGCCACAATGAGCAGTTCTTC	CASGYDGHNEQFF
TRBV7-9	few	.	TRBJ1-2	TGTGCCAGCAGCCCACAGGGAATTGGCTATGGCTACACCTTC	CASSPQGIGYGYTF
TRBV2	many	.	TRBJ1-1	TGTGCCAGCAGTGAAATAGGTGTTTGGGGCAGGATCACTGAAGCTTTCTTT	CASSEIGVWGRITEAFF
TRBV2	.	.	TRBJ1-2	TGTGCCAGCAGTGAGAATATGCAGGGACTTTCGGGTATGGTCACCTTC	CASSENMQGLSGMVTF
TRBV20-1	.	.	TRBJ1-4	TGCAGTGCTAGCGATGTAGCAACTAATGAAAAACTGTTTTTT	CSASDVATNEKLFF
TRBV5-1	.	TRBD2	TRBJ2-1	TGCGCCAGCAGCTTGGAGCGGGGGGGGCTGGGCGAGCAGTTCTTC	CASSLERGGLGEQFF
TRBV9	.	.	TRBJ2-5	TGTGCCAGCAGCCCTCAGGCAGGGGATGGGCAAGAGACCCAGTACTTC	CASSPQAGDGQETQYF
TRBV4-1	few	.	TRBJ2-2	TGCGCCAGCAGCCTCAAGAGGGGTAGGGACACCGGGGAGCTGTTTTTT	CASSLKRGRDTGELFF
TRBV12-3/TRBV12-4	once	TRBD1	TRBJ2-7	TGTGCCAGCAGTTACGCCGGGACAGGGGGGCAGTACTTC	CASSYAGTGGQYF
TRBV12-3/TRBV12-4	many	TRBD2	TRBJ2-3	TGTGCCAGCAGGCGGGGGTCAGATACGCAGTATTTT	CASRRGSDTQYF
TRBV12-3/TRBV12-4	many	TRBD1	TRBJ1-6	TGTGCCAGCAGAAAGGACAGGGTTAATTCACCCCTCCACTTT	CASRKDRVNSPLHF
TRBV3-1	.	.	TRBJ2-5	TGTGCCAGCCTCTCCTGGGGGGAAGAGACCCAGTACTTC	CASLSWGEETQYF
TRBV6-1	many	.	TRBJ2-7	TGTGCCAGCAGGGCCTTGGGAAACGAGCAGTACTTC	CASRALGNEQYF